A selection of T cell receptor beta chains follows, all from one sample in a study of T-cell reconstitution after alpha-beta-depleted transplantation in children. Using its own MiXCR run on the PCR reads, TCRdb lists one record per CDR3 protein. This table holds around 200,000 distinct CDR3 sequences, approximately 17% found once. Sequenced material: PBMCs, mostly from graft donor cells, taken 360 days after TCRalphabeta/CD19-depleted stem cell transplant. Receptors were obtained from a male patient aged 2-10 years who had a stem cell transplant for acute lymphoblastic leukemia, so the T cells may come from the graft donor. Both conserved end residues are part of each CDR3. A D gene is named only where the DNA matches it firmly. The size field is filled for only some rows; it gives once, few, many or a size class.

few	NA	TRBV20-1	TRBJ1-5	CSARATGGPGKPQHF	TGCAGTGCTAGAGCCACGGGGGGGCCAGGGAAGCCCCAGCATTTT
few	NA	TRBV12-3/TRBV12-4	TRBJ2-7	CASSFILYEQYF	TGTGCCAGCAGTTTTATACTATACGAGCAGTACTTC
NA	NA	TRBV30	TRBJ2-7	CAWRVSYEQYF	TGTGCCTGGAGGGTCTCCTACGAGCAGTACTTC
NA	TRBD1	TRBV20-1	TRBJ1-2	CSATPRTGRFYGYTF	TGCAGTGCTACCCCCCGGACAGGGAGGTTCTATGGCTACACCTTC
few	NA	TRBV5-1	TRBJ1-1	CASSLVRALNTEAFF	TGCGCCAGCAGCTTGGTACGGGCCCTAAACACTGAAGCTTTCTTT
many	NA	TRBV7-6	TRBJ1-1	CASSFQGNTEAFF	TGTGCCAGCAGCTTTCAGGGGAACACTGAAGCTTTCTTT
NA	TRBD2	TRBV10-3	TRBJ2-1	CAISEPGTSGGAGGSYNEQFF	TGTGCCATCAGTGAGCCGGGTACCAGCGGGGGGGCCGGGGGCTCCTACAATGAGCAGTTCTTC
NA	NA	TRBV10-3	TRBJ1-2	CAADGRNYGYTF	TGTGCCGCCGACGGACGTAACTATGGCTACACCTTC
NA	NA	TRBV25-1	TRBJ2-2	CASSVSGGTGELFF	TGTGCCAGCAGTGTATCCGGGGGCACCGGGGAGCTGTTTTTT
few	NA	TRBV6-5	TRBJ2-6	CASSYSGSGANVLTF	TGTGCCAGCAGTTACAGCGGCTCTGGGGCCAACGTCCTGACTTTC
NA	NA	TRBV18	TRBJ2-2	CASSRMDGANTGELFF	TGTGCCAGCTCACGGATGGACGGCGCGAACACCGGGGAGCTGTTTTTT
few	NA	TRBV3-1	TRBJ1-6	CASRAIGNSPLHF	TGTGCCAGCAGGGCAATAGGTAATTCACCCCTCCACTTT
few	NA	TRBV5-5	TRBJ2-1	CASSWMSSYNEQFF	TGTGCCAGCAGTTGGATGAGCTCCTACAATGAGCAGTTCTTC
NA	NA	TRBV20-1	TRBJ1-5	CSARVGPLYLPQHF	TGCAGTGCTAGGGTCGGACCTTTATATTTGCCCCAGCATTTT
few	TRBD1	TRBV2	TRBJ2-2	CASSLDRGPGELFF	TGTGCCAGCAGCCTAGACAGGGGTCCCGGGGAGCTGTTTTTT
NA	TRBD2	TRBV12-3/TRBV12-4	TRBJ2-3	CASSPIRTSGGSTDTQYF	TGTGCCAGCAGTCCCATACGGACTAGCGGGGGTAGCACAGATACGCAGTATTTT
NA	TRBD1	TRBV15	TRBJ2-1	CATSKTGDGYNEQFF	TGTGCCACCAGCAAAACAGGGGATGGCTACAATGAGCAGTTCTTC
NA	TRBD2	TRBV10-3	TRBJ2-1	CAISAGLATNEQFF	TGTGCCATCAGTGCGGGACTAGCGACCAATGAGCAGTTCTTC
NA	NA	TRBV5-1	TRBJ2-2	CASSFSGSGELFF	TGCGCCAGCAGCTTTAGTGGGTCCGGGGAGCTGTTTTTT
few	NA	TRBV5-1	TRBJ2-7	CASSLEGVSNYEQYF	TGCGCCAGCAGCTTGGAGGGGGTCAGTAACTACGAGCAGTACTTC
few	TRBD1	TRBV29-1	TRBJ2-7	CSGRDRGTYEQYF	TGCAGCGGACGGGACAGGGGCACCTACGAGCAGTACTTC
few	NA	TRBV20-1	TRBJ2-7	CSARDGKSYEQYF	TGCAGTGCTAGAGACGGAAAGTCCTACGAGCAGTACTTC
NA	NA	TRBV5-1	TRBJ2-3	CASSEPSTDTQYF	TGCGCCAGCAGCGAGCCTAGCACAGATACGCAGTATTTT
NA	NA	TRBV5-4	TRBJ2-7	CASSNGLGYEQYF	TGTGCCAGCAGTAACGGACTTGGCTACGAGCAGTACTTC
NA	NA	TRBV4-3	TRBJ1-5	CASSQVGGVQPQHF	TGCGCCAGCAGCCAAGTGGGAGGGGTGCAGCCCCAGCATTTT
NA	TRBD1	TRBV16	TRBJ1-6	CASSQPADRVLDSPLHF	TGTGCCAGCAGCCAACCCGCGGACAGGGTACTGGATTCACCCCTCCACTTT
NA	TRBD2	TRBV10-3	TRBJ2-1	CAIRRLAGGPSYNEQFF	TGTGCCATCAGACGACTAGCGGGAGGGCCCTCCTACAATGAGCAGTTCTTC
once	NA	TRBV10-3	TRBJ2-7	CAISSGTALAYEQYF	TGTGCCATCAGTTCGGGCACCGCTTTGGCCTACGAGCAGTACTTC
NA	NA	TRBV3-1	TRBJ2-1	CASSPPYGGNEQFF	TGTGCCAGCAGCCCCCCCTACGGAGGGAATGAGCAGTTCTTC
NA	NA	TRBV6-5	TRBJ2-1	CASSYPQGNNEQFF	TGTGCCAGCAGTTACCCCCAGGGAAACAATGAGCAGTTCTTC
many	NA	TRBV7-2	TRBJ2-1	CASSPPSYNEQFF	TGTGCCAGCAGCCCTCCCTCCTACAATGAGCAGTTCTTC
NA	TRBD1	TRBV7-9	TRBJ2-2	CASRDRAGELFF	TGTGCCAGCAGAGACAGGGCCGGGGAGCTGTTTTTT
once	TRBD1	TRBV10-3	TRBJ2-7	CAIEGTGIGEQYF	TGTGCCATCGAAGGGACAGGGATTGGGGAGCAGTACTTC
NA	NA	TRBV6-1	TRBJ2-1	CASSFLGGEQFF	TGTGCCAGCAGCTTCTTAGGGGGGGAGCAGTTCTTC
NA	NA	TRBV12-3/TRBV12-4	TRBJ2-3	CASRATGASTDTQYF	TGTGCCAGCAGGGCCACGGGAGCTAGCACAGATACGCAGTATTTT
few	NA	TRBV6-2/TRBV6-3	TRBJ2-1	CASSHGQGSYNEQFF	TGTGCCAGCAGCCATGGGCAGGGCTCCTACAATGAGCAGTTCTTC
few	NA	TRBV7-9	TRBJ2-7	CASSLKGQSYEQYF	TGTGCCAGCAGCTTAAAAGGGCAGTCCTACGAGCAGTACTTC
few	NA	TRBV7-2	TRBJ2-7	CASSLVFSQAYEQYF	TGTGCCAGCAGCTTAGTGTTCAGCCAAGCCTACGAGCAGTACTTC
few	NA	TRBV20-1	TRBJ2-3	CSATKLVTDTQYF	TGCAGTGCTACCAAGTTGGTCACAGATACGCAGTATTTT
few	NA	TRBV20-1	TRBJ2-3	CSARIRGDTDTQYF	TGCAGTGCTAGAATCCGGGGTGACACAGATACGCAGTATTTT
few	NA	TRBV7-9	TRBJ2-2	CASRRSTVRGAGLFF	TGTGCCAGCAGACGTTCAACGGTCCGGGGGGCGGGGCTGTTTTTT
few	NA	TRBV5-1	TRBJ2-1	CASSLRGSEDEQFF	TGCGCCAGCAGCCTCCGGGGGTCGGAGGATGAGCAGTTCTTC
few	NA	TRBV6-5	TRBJ2-1	CASSYGDPPLNEQFF	TGTGCCAGCAGTTACGGAGACCCCCCACTGAATGAGCAGTTCTTC
NA	TRBD1	TRBV7-2	TRBJ2-3	CASSPRPGQVFPDTRYF	TGTGCCAGCAGCCCGAGGCCAGGACAGGTCTTTCCAGATACGCGGTATTTT
few	NA	TRBV5-1	TRBJ1-4	CASSSQGPNEKLFF	TGCGCCAGCAGCTCACAGGGCCCAAATGAAAAACTGTTTTTT
NA	NA	TRBV4-1	TRBJ1-2	CASSQVGQGMKNYGYTF	TGCGCCAGCAGCCAAGTGGGTCAGGGGATGAAGAACTATGGCTACACCTTC
NA	NA	TRBV12-5	TRBJ2-7	CASGSLAVGYEQYF	TGTGCTAGTGGTTCATTGGCGGTCGGCTACGAGCAGTACTTC
NA	TRBD1	TRBV2	TRBJ1-2	CATRQGLANYGYTF	TGTGCCACCAGACAGGGGTTAGCTAACTATGGCTACACCTTC
NA	TRBD1	TRBV29-1	TRBJ1-4	CSVARGRGDKLFF	TGCAGCGTCGCCCGAGGCAGGGGGGACAAACTGTTTTTT
few	NA	TRBV5-5	TRBJ1-5	CASSPVQQGGNQPQHF	TGTGCCAGCAGCCCGGTACAACAGGGTGGCAATCAGCCCCAGCATTTT
NA	TRBD2	TRBV18	TRBJ2-2	CASSPGRETGELFF	TGTGCCAGCTCACCAGGGAGGGAGACCGGGGAGCTGTTTTTT
few	NA	TRBV25-1	TRBJ2-5	CASSEYGGETQYF	TGTGCCAGCAGTGAATATGGGGGTGAGACCCAGTACTTC
NA	NA	TRBV27	TRBJ1-6	CASTNRGSGNSPLHF	TGTGCCAGCACAAATCGGGGGTCGGGAAATTCACCCCTCCACTTT
many	NA	TRBV12-3/TRBV12-4	TRBJ2-5	CASSPGETQYF	TGCGCCAGCAGCCCCGGGGAGACCCAGTACTTC
NA	NA	TRBV12-3/TRBV12-4	TRBJ1-1	CASIFNTEAFF	TGTGCCAGCATATTTAACACTGAAGCTTTCTTT